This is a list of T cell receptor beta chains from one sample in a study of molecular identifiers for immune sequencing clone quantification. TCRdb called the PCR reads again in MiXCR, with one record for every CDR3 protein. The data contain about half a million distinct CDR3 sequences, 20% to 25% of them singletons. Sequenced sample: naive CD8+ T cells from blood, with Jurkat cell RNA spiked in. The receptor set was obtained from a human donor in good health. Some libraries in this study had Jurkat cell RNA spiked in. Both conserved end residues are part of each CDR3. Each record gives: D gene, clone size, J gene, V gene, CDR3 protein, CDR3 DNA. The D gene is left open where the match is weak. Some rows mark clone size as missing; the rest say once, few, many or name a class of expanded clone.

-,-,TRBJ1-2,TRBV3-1,CASSQELWNYGYTF,TGTGCCAGCAGCCAAGAATTGTGGAACTATGGCTACACCTTC
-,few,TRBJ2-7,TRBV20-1,CSARDLAATYEQYF,TGCAGTGCTAGAGATCTGGCAGCGACCTACGAGCAGTACTTC
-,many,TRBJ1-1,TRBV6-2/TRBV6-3,CASSYPSGFRDTEAFF,TGTGCCAGCAGTTACCCGTCCGGGTTTCGAGACACTGAAGCTTTCTTT
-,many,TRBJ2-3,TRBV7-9,CASSAWDSTDTQYF,TGTGCCAGCAGCGCATGGGACAGCACAGATACGCAGTATTTT
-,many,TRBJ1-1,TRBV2,CASNWAPNTEAFF,TGTGCCAGCAATTGGGCACCAAACACTGAAGCTTTCTTT
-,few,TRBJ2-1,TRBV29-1,CSVEEHNEQFF,TGCAGCGTTGAAGAGCACAATGAGCAGTTCTTC
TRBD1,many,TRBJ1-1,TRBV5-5,CASSLGQGARTEAFF,TGTGCCAGCAGCTTAGGACAGGGGGCGAGAACTGAAGCTTTCTTT
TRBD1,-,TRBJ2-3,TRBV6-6,CASRKGTGTGTDTQYF,TGTGCCAGCAGGAAAGGGACCGGGACAGGGACAGATACGCAGTATTTT
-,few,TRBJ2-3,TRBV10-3,CAISESRGSTDTQYF,TGTGCCATCAGTGAGTCTAGGGGGAGCACAGATACGCAGTATTTT
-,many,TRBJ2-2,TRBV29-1,CSTRSGGGGTGELFF,TGCAGCACCCGGTCTGGGGGAGGAGGCACCGGGGAGCTGTTTTTT
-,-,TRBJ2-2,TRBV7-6,CASSLAIRSREWGTGELFF,TGTGCCAGCAGCTTAGCGATCAGGTCTCGGGAGTGGGGCACCGGGGAGCTGTTTTTT
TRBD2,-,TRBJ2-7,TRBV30,CAWRELAGAKYEQYF,TGTGCCTGGAGGGAACTAGCGGGGGCGAAATACGAGCAGTACTTC
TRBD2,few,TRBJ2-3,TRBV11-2,CASSLLMGLAGTDTQYF,TGTGCCAGCAGCCTATTAATGGGACTAGCGGGTACAGATACGCAGTATTTT
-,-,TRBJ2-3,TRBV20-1,CSARGGLGGGPGGLDTQYF,TGCAGTGCTAGAGGCGGACTAGGGGGGGGGCCGGGTGGGTTAGATACGCAGTATTTT
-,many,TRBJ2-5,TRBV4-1,CASSQPNRDLFQETQYF,TGCGCCAGCAGCCAGCCAAACCGGGACCTGTTCCAAGAGACCCAGTACTTC
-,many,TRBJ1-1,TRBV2,CASSIARAEAFF,TGTGCCAGCTCTATTGCCAGGGCTGAAGCTTTCTTT
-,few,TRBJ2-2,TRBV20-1,CSASAPGQLYTGELFF,TGCAGTGCTAGCGCCCCGGGACAACTATACACCGGGGAGCTGTTTTTT
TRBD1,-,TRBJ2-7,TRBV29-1,CSVTTGGSYEQYF,TGCAGCGTAACGACAGGGGGCTCCTACGAGCAGTACTTC